Shown below are 28 T cell receptor beta chains from a single sample sequenced in a study of T cell changes during pregnancy in multiple sclerosis. Some clones are missing from TCRdb's copy, which holds only in-frame ones; the method was immunoSEQ multiplex PCR. The sample shows approximately 40,000 clones, 88% of them seen only once. This specimen was CD4+ T cells from peripheral blood mononuclear cells, taken in the second trimester of pregnancy. The receptors stem from a female donor with multiple sclerosis, enrolled in a pregnancy study.

The chain uses TRBV7-6 and TRBJ2-3, with TRBD1 matching over 7 bases. The CDR3 has 14 residues. V lost 5 bases, J lost 6 bases, and 8 bases stayed unmatched. Germline CDR1 and CDR2: SGHVS and FNYEAQ. CDR3 bases: TGTGCCAGCAGCCCGACAGGGATAAAGGATACGCAGTATTTT. Its protein product is CASSPTGIKDTQYF.

This chain joins TRBV4-3 and TRBJ2-2; no clear D. The germline V gene has CDR1 LGHNA and CDR2 YSLEER. Deletions cut 0 bases from V and 3 bases from J, with 14 bases between. There are 17 residues in the CDR3. The CDR3 here is CASSQEKNSRDTGELFF. In DNA form, the CDR3 reads TGCGCCAGCAGCCAAGAGAAGAACTCCCGGGACACCGGGGAGCTGTTTTTT.

This chain links TRBV4-2 with TRBJ1-4; the match to TRBD1 covers 10 bases. Trimming removed 4 bases from V and 3 bases from J; junction bases left unmatched: 20. The CDR3 is 21 residues long. CDR1 is LGHNA and CDR2 is YNFKEQ in the germline V gene. As DNA, the CDR3 is TGTGCCAGCAGCCGCGATACCCCGGGACAGGGGATGGGGACACCTAATGAAAAACTGTTTTTT. Translating gives CASSRDTPGQGMGTPNEKLFF.

This sequence joins TRBV21-1 and TRBJ2-7; whether TRBD1, the table's D call, matches the DNA was not checked. TRBV21-1 is recorded as a pseudogene. The CDR3 loop spans 18 amino acids. The CDR3 protein is CASSAHPQGASLPYEQYF. The DNA of the CDR3 is TGTGCCAGCAGCGCTCATCCCCAGGGGGCTTCCTTGCCCTACGAGCAGTACTTC.

This chain connects TRBV6-5 to TRBJ2-7, with 11 bases that match TRBD1. The length of the CDR3 is 14 residues. The V and J ends lost 4 bases and 3 bases, in that order; junction bases with no gene match: 2. The germline gives CDR1 MNHEY, CDR2 SVGAGI. CDR3 sequence (DNA): TGTGCCAGCAGTTCCGGGACAGGGGGCTACGAGCAGTACTTC. Its protein product is CASSSGTGGYEQYF.

This rearrangement joins TRBV6-6 to TRBJ2-1; 7 bases are a match to TRBD2. J gave up 4 bases and V 5 bases, and 8 bases lay outside the gene matches. The germline V gene encodes CDR1 MNHNY and CDR2 SVGAGI (reference sequence). This CDR3 is 15 amino acids long. CDR3 sequence reads: CASSRDYRPYNEQFF. CDR3 DNA sequence: TGTGCCAGCAGTAGGGACTACCGCCCTTACAATGAGCAGTTCTTC.

This chain links TRBV5-6 with TRBJ2-5, with a tentative D call TRBD2 (5 bases). Germline V gene lookup returns CDR1 SGHDT and CDR2 YYEEEE. The CDR3 covers 13 residues. Trimming pared 6 bases from V and 4 bases from J, leaving 13 bases between. As DNA, the CDR3 is TGTGCCAGCACCACTAGGATACGAGAGACCCAGTACTTC. It encodes CASTTRIRETQYF.

V is TRBV7-2 and J is TRBJ2-7, with TRBD2 identical over 10 bases. The CDR3 is 15 residues long. In germline, CDR1 is SGHTA, CDR2 FQGNSA. V was pared by 4 bases and J by 0 bases, with 3 bases of the junction left unmatched. This CDR3 reads CASSSLAGNSYEQYF. Written as DNA, the CDR3 is TGTGCCAGCAGCTCACTAGCGGGGAACTCCTACGAGCAGTACTTC.

This chain uses TRBV2 with TRBJ1-1; 8 bases align to TRBD1. CDR1 and CDR2 (germline): SNHLY, FYNNEI. This CDR3 comprises 13 residues. V dropped 6 bases and J dropped 2; count of bases not matched to a gene: 2. The CDR3 bases are TGTGCCAGCAGGGGGACAGGAAACACTGAAGCTTTCTTT. Residues: CASRGTGNTEAFF.

The chain uses TRBV19 and TRBJ2-3, with unresolved D. The germline V and J ends were trimmed by 3 bases and 1 base, with 8 bases remaining between them. The CDR3 is 14 amino acids. Germline V lookup: CDR1 LNHDA, CDR2 SQIVND (reference sequence). DNA of the CDR3: TGTGCCAGTAGTATCAGTCTGGGCACAGATACGCAGTATTTT. Protein sequence: CASSISLGTDTQYF.

The gene calls are TRBV5-6 and TRBJ2-1; D is undetermined. Trimming took 1 base from V and 9 from J, leaving 14 bases between them. In germline, CDR1 is SGHDT, CDR2 YYEEEE. This CDR3 has 14 amino acids. CDR3 protein: CASSLSLILGEQFF. The CDR3 DNA reads as TGTGCCAGCAGCTTGAGTTTAATCCTCGGTGAGCAGTTCTTC.

The CDR3 coding sequence is TGTGCCAGCAGTGAAAGGACAGGGAGTTTTAATTCACCCCTCCACTTT. Encoded protein: CASSERTGSFNSPLHF. This chain links TRBV2 with TRBJ1-6, with TRBD1 matching 8 bases. This CDR3 comprises 16 residues. The V segment lost 2 bases and the J segment 6 bases; nucleotides outside the gene matches: 6. CDR1 is SNHLY, CDR2 FYNNEI, per germline. Full variable domain (missing parts from reference TRBV2 and TRBJ1-6): EPEVTQTPSHQVTQMGQEVILRCVPISNHLYFYWYRQILGQKVEFLVSFYNNEISEKSEIFDDQFSVERPDGSNFTLKIRSTKLEDSAMYFCASSERTGSFNSPLHFGNGTRLTVT.

The genes are TRBV14 and TRBJ2-7; 7 bases fit TRBD2. V dropped 4 bases and J dropped 4; count of bases not matched to a gene: 7. Germline CDR1 SGHDN, CDR2 FVKESK. The CDR3 is made up of 14 amino acids. CDR3 sequence (DNA): TGTGCCAGCAGCCGGGCGGGAGAGGTATACGAGCAGTACTTC. It is translated as CASSRAGEVYEQYF.

V is TRBV11-2 and J is TRBJ2-1, with 9 bases identical to TRBD2. After removal of 4 bases from V and 0 bases from J, the junction contained 13 bases not matched to a gene. Germline V gene sequence: CDR1 SGHAT, CDR2 FQNNGV. The length of the CDR3 is 19 residues. Written as DNA, the CDR3 is TGTGCCAGCAGCTCATCGCGGGGCGGGAGGGCGGGCTCCTACAATGAGCAGTTCTTC. Translation: CASSSSRGGRAGSYNEQFF.

The chain combines TRBV4-2 with TRBJ2-3; the match to TRBD1 covers 8 bases. Unmatched junction bases numbered 7, after V lost 4 bases and J lost 1 base. CDR3 length: 16 residues. Per germline, CDR1 LGHNA and CDR2 YNFKEQ. The CDR3 DNA reads TGTGCCAGCAGCCCACTTTCAGGGGGCCGCACAGATACGCAGTATTTT. Encoded protein: CASSPLSGGRTDTQYF.

The chain links TRBV6-5 to TRBJ1-1, with D tentatively TRBD1 (6 bases). Germline V gene lookup returns CDR1 MNHEY and CDR2 SVGAGI. This CDR3 region has 14 residues. The V end lost 2 bases, the J end lost 6 bases, and 13 bases lay between the germline ends. CDR3 DNA sequence: TGTGCCAGCAGTTACGGAGGGGGGGCGGCTGAAGCTTTCTTT. Its translation is CASSYGGGAAEAFF.

The V gene is TRBV6-1, the J gene TRBJ2-2, with TRBD1 matching 7 bases. Germline assignment: CDR1 MNHNS and CDR2 SASEGT. V was pared by 6 bases and J by 5 bases, with 9 bases of the junction left unmatched. The CDR3 consists of 15 residues. CDR3 bases: TGTGCCAGCAGCGAAAACAGGGGAAGGACCGGGGAGCTGTTTTTT. This translates into CASSENRGRTGELFF.

This clone was observed a single time. The J gene is TRBJ1-1, the V gene TRBV5-1; D remains unclear. This CDR3 is built from 14 residues. Between the trimmed V and J ends, which lost 5 bases and 2 bases, there was a span of 13 bases. Germline CDR1 reads SGHRS; CDR2 reads YFSETQ. The CDR3 region has the DNA TGCGCCAGCAGAGCGGGCGGGGATAACACTGAAGCTTTCTTT. Protein product: CASRAGGDNTEAFF.

The sample holds a few counts of this clone. The chain uses TRBV19 and TRBJ2-3; D is unresolved. CDR1 is LNHDA and CDR2 is SQIVND in the germline V gene (reference sequence). V was clipped by 6 bases and J by 2 bases, with 6 bases between them. The CDR3 contains 12 residues. For the CDR3, the DNA is TGTGCCAGTAGACAATCCACAGATACGCAGTATTTT. This gives the protein CASRQSTDTQYF.

The chain links TRBV5-4 to TRBJ2-3; D is ambiguous. With 2 bases removed from V and 2 bases from J, the gap between germline ends came to 6 bases. This CDR3 is 13 amino acids long. Germline CDR1 is SGHNT and CDR2 is YYREEE (reference sequence). The CDR3 sequence: CASSFEDTDTQYF. For the CDR3, the DNA is TGTGCCAGCAGCTTCGAGGACACAGATACGCAGTATTTT.

Only one count was recorded for this clone. The chain combines TRBV28 with TRBJ1-5; the D is unclear. The ends were cut back, 2 bases at V and 11 bases at J, with 10 bases in the middle. The CDR3 contains 12 residues. Germline V CDR1 and CDR2: MDHEN, SYDVKM. The CDR3, as DNA: TGTGCCAGCAGTTTACCGCTCGTAGCCCAGCATTTT. Protein sequence: CASSLPLVAQHF.

Only a few counts were recorded for this clone. This chain links TRBV5-1 with TRBJ1-2, with D possibly being TRBD1 (5 bases). Germline values: CDR1 SGHRS, CDR2 YFSETQ. This CDR3 is 15 amino acids long. Trimming pared 1 base from V and 9 bases from J, leaving 19 bases between. CDR3 in DNA: TGCGCCAGCAGCTTGACGACAGCGCTCTGGGATAGCTACACCTTC. It encodes CASSLTTALWDSYTF.

This clone was observed a single time. The gene calls are TRBV27 and TRBJ2-1; the D gene is possibly TRBD2 (7 bases). Trimming pared 2 bases from V and 5 bases from J, leaving 22 bases between. Germline V gene lookup returns CDR1 MNHEY and CDR2 SMNVEV (reference sequence). This CDR3 contains 18 residues. This CDR3 is CASSLVAGARSPHNEQFF. CDR3 in DNA: TGTGCCAGCAGTTTAGTGGCGGGGGCGCGGTCCCCACACAATGAGCAGTTCTTC.

The DNA of the CDR3 is TGTGCCAGCGGCCCCGGACCCTCGGGGGTAGCAGCTAATGAAAAACTGTTTTTT. Encoded protein: CASGPGPSGVAANEKLFF. This chain uses TRBV27 with TRBJ1-4, with D perhaps matching TRBD1 (5 bases). Germline V gene sequence: CDR1 MNHEY, CDR2 SMNVEV (reference sequence). The V gene lost 8 bases and the J gene lost 3 bases, with 25 bases spanning the gap. This CDR3 contains 18 residues. Combining the CDR3 with reference TRBV27 and TRBJ1-4 gives the whole variable domain EAQVTQNPRYLITVTGKKLTVTCSQNMNHEYMSWYRQDPGLGLRQIYYSMNVEVTDKGDVPEGYKVSRKEKRNFPLILESPSPNQTSLYFCASGPGPSGVAANEKLFFGSGTQLSVL.

This clone occurred once. This chain joins TRBV19 and TRBJ2-1; 7 bases map to TRBD2. V lost 3 bases and J lost 0; bases outside the gene matches: 14. Per the germline V gene, CDR1 is LNHDA and CDR2 is SQIVND (reference sequence). The CDR3 loop spans 19 amino acids. The CDR3 bases are TGTGCCAGTAGTATTAGGGGATGGGCTAGCGGAAGCTCCTACAATGAGCAGTTCTTC. It is translated as CASSIRGWASGSSYNEQFF.

The chain uses TRBV29-1 and TRBJ2-5; D is undetermined. Deletions cut 7 bases from V and 5 bases from J, with 8 bases between. The CDR3 spans 10 residues. The germline V gene has CDR1 SQVTM and CDR2 ANQGSEA. CDR3 nucleotide sequence: TGCAGCGCTGAGTCGGAGACCCAGTACTTC. This translates into CSAESETQYF.

The chain links TRBV25-1 to TRBJ1-6, with TRBD1 matching 7 bases. The CDR3 totals 14 residues. V was clipped by 4 bases and J by 7 bases; unmatched bases: 4. Germline CDR1 MGHDK, CDR2 SYGVNS. The CDR3 here is CASSGTGANSPLHF. The CDR3 region has the DNA TGTGCCAGCAGTGGGACAGGAGCCAATTCACCCCTCCACTTT.

The rearrangement joins TRBV10-3 to TRBJ2-1, with TRBD2 matching 7 bases. CDR1 and CDR2 (germline): ENHRY, SYGVKD. The J segment lost 0 bases and the V segment lost 6 bases, leaving 5 bases of the junction unmatched. The CDR3 runs to 15 residues. CDR3 nucleotides: TGTGCCATCAGGCCACGGGGGGACTCCTACAATGAGCAGTTCTTC. Translating gives CAIRPRGDSYNEQFF.